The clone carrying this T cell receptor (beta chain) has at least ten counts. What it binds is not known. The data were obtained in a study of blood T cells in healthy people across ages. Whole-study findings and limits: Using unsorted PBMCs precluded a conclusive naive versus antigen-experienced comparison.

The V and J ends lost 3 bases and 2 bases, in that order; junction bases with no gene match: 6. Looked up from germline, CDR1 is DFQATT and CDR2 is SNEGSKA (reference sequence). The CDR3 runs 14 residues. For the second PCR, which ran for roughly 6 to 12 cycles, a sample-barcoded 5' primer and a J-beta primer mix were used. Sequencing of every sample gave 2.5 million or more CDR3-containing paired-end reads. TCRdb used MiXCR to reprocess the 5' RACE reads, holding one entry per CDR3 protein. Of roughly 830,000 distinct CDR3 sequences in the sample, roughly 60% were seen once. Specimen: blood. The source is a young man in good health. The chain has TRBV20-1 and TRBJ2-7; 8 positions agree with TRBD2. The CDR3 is CSASFSGATYEQYF. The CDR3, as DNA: TGCAGTGCTAGTTTTAGCGGGGCAACCTACGAGCAGTACTTC.